This TCR beta chain is drawn from a study of technical replicates of blood from several donors. This clone was counted between two and nine times. Profiled with immunoSEQ multiplex PCR; TCRdb holds only in-frame clones, not every one. The sample includes tens of thousands of clones, about 94% of them seen just once. This CDR3 region has 16 residues. Trimming stripped 3 bases from V and 0 bases from J, with 12 bases between. The germline gives CDR1 KGHSH, CDR2 LQKENI. The receptor comes from a human donor in good health. J is TRBJ1-5 and V is TRBV18; D is unresolved. What was sequenced was T cells isolated from PBMCs. The CDR3 coding sequence is TGTGCCAGCTCACCCTTTGGGCCCTATAGCAATCAGCCCCAGCATTTT. This encodes CASSPFGPYSNQPQHF.